The rows below give T cell receptor beta chains drawn from one sample of a study of cytomegalovirus exposure and HLA in healthy donors. The protocol was immunoSEQ multiplex PCR, while the TCRdb copy is restricted to in-frame clones and leaves out a portion. Among just over 150,000 clones listed, about 85% were seen once. Sequences were obtained from PBMCs. Receptors were obtained from a woman aged 18-29 years in good health and CMV-seronegative. Both conserved end residues are part of each CDR3. A D gene is named only where the DNA matches it firmly. Part of the rows lack a size; the others show once, few, many or a class for expanded clones.

j_call,d_call,v_call,clone_size,cdr3_aa,cdr3_nt
TRBJ2-3,TRBD2,TRBV2,NA,CASSVGLAVDTQYF,TGTGCCAGCAGTGTGGGACTAGCCGTCGATACGCAGTATTTT
TRBJ2-1,NA,TRBV5-1,NA,CASSQQGGNEQFF,TGCGCCAGCAGCCAACAAGGGGGTAATGAGCAGTTCTTC
TRBJ2-7,TRBD1,TRBV9,NA,CASSPQGGTGGVREQYF,TGTGCCAGCAGCCCCCAGGGGGGGACAGGGGGAGTTAGAGAGCAGTACTTC
TRBJ1-1,TRBD1,TRBV6-5,NA,CASSYGQDAEAFF,TGTGCCAGCAGTTACGGACAGGACGCTGAAGCTTTCTTT
TRBJ2-1,TRBD2,TRBV6-4,NA,CASSDEAGGYNEQFF,TGTGCCAGCAGTGACGAAGCGGGAGGGTACAATGAGCAGTTCTTC
TRBJ2-7,NA,TRBV7-9,many,CASSQLGTPYEQYF,TGTGCCAGCAGCCAGCTCGGGACACCCTACGAGCAGTACTTC
TRBJ1-4,NA,TRBV25-1,NA,CASSEYSTGPLGKLFF,TGTGCCAGCAGTGAATATTCTACAGGGCCGCTTGGAAAACTGTTTTTT
TRBJ2-7,NA,TRBV9,NA,CASSEQAGHTYEQYF,TGTGCCAGCAGCGAGCAGGCCGGACACACTTACGAGCAGTACTTC
TRBJ1-3,TRBD1,TRBV2,NA,CASSEGSTIWDREENTIYF,TGTGCCAGCAGTGAGGGCTCCACAATTTGGGACAGGGAAGAAAACACCATATATTTT
TRBJ1-2,NA,TRBV7-2,once,CASSFSPAGIDYGYTF,TGTGCCAGCAGCTTCAGTCCAGCAGGGATAGACTATGGCTACACCTTC
TRBJ2-7,TRBD2,TRBV19,NA,CASTPAWTSEKGYEQYF,TGTGCCAGTACCCCTGCTTGGACTAGCGAGAAGGGATACGAGCAGTACTTC
TRBJ1-6,TRBD1,TRBV5-8,NA,CASGQGAVSPLHF,TGTGCCAGCGGACAGGGGGCCGTGTCACCCCTCCACTTT
TRBJ2-7,TRBD2,TRBV7-2,NA,CASSLLPGLAGYEQYF,TGCGCCAGCAGCCTACTACCGGGACTAGCGGGGTACGAGCAGTACTTC
TRBJ2-1,TRBD2,TRBV4-1,once,CASSQSLGLAGVNEQFF,TGCGCCAGCAGCCAGAGCTTGGGACTAGCGGGAGTCAATGAGCAGTTCTTC
TRBJ2-5,NA,TRBV5-4,NA,CASSLVEGPEETQYF,TGTGCCAGCAGCTTGGTGGAGGGGCCCGAAGAGACCCAGTACTTC
TRBJ2-3,TRBD1,TRBV15,NA,CATSARQGAVTQYF,TGTGCCACCAGCGCAAGACAGGGGGCAGTTACGCAGTATTTT
TRBJ2-7,NA,TRBV5-6,NA,CASNPTGSYEQYF,TGTGCCAGCAACCCGACAGGATCCTACGAGCAGTACTTC
TRBJ1-3,NA,TRBV28,NA,CASTLFGNTIYF,TGTGCCAGCACCCTATTTGGAAACACCATATATTTT
TRBJ2-3,TRBD2,TRBV6-4,NA,CASSRRAGGATDTQYF,TGTGCCAGCAGTCGGCGAGCGGGAGGGGCTACAGATACGCAGTATTTT
TRBJ1-6,NA,TRBV15,NA,CATSSMYNSPLHF,TGTGCCACCAGCAGCATGTATAATTCACCCCTCCACTTT